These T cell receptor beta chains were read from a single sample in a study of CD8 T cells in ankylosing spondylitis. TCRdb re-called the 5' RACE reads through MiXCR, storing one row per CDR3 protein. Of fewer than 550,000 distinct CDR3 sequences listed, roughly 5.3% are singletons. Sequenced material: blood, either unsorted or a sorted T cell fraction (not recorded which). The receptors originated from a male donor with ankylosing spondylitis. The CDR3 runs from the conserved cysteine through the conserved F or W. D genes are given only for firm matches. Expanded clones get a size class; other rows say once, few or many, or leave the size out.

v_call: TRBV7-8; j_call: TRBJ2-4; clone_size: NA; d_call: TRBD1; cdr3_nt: TGTGCCAGCAGCTCCAGACAGGGGGAAAACATTCAGTACTTC; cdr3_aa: CASSSRQGENIQYF
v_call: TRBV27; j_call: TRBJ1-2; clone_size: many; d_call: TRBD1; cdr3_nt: TGTGCCAGCAGTTTAGACAGGGTGTTAGGTGGCTACACCTTC; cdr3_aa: CASSLDRVLGGYTF
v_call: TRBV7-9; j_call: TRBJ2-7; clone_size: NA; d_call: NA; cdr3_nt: TGTGCCAGCAGCTTAGCGACGGCGTCCGAGCAGTACTTC; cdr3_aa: CASSLATASEQYF
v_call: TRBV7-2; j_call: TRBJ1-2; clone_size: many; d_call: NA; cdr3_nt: TGTGCCAGCAGCCCAGATGGCAATGGCTACACCTTC; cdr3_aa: CASSPDGNGYTF
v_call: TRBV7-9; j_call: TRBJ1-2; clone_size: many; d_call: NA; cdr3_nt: TGTGCCAGCAGCTCGGGGAGTCTCTATGGCTACACCTTC; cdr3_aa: CASSSGSLYGYTF
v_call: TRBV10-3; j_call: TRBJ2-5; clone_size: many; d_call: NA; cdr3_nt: TGTGCCATCAGTGAGTCTTTAAGTAGGACAGAGACCCAGTACTTC; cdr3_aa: CAISESLSRTETQYF
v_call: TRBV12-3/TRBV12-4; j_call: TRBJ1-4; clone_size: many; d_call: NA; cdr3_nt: TGTGCCAGCAGGTTCCGCCGCGCTAATGAAAAACTGTTTTTT; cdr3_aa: CASRFRRANEKLFF
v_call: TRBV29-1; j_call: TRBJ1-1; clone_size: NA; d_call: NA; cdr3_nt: TGCAGCGTTGCAAACCTCGGGGGTGAAGCTTTCTTT; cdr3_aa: CSVANLGGEAFF
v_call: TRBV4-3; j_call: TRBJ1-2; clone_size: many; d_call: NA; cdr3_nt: TGCGCCAGCAGCCGGGCCTATGGCTACACCTTC; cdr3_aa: CASSRAYGYTF
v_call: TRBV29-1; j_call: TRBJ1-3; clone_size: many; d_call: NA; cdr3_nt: TGCAGCGCTAGGCCCAGCTCTGGAAACACCATATATTTT; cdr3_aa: CSARPSSGNTIYF
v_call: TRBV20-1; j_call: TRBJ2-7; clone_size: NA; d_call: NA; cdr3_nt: TGCAGTGCTAGACGACGCCACTACGAGCAGTACTTC; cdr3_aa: CSARRRHYEQYF